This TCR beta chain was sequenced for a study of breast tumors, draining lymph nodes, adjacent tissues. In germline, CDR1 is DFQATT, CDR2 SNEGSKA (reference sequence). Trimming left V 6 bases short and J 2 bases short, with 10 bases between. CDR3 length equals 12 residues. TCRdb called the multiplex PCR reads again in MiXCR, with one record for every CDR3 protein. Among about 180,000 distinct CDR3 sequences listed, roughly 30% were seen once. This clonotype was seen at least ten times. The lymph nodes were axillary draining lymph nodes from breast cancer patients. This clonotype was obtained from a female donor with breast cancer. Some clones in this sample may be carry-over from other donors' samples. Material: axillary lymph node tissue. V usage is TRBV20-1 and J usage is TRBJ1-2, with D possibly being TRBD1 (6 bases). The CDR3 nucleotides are TGCAGTGCAGAGACAGGAAACTATGGCTACACCTTC. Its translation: CSAETGNYGYTF.